The rows below give T cell receptor beta chains drawn from one sample of a study of cytomegalovirus exposure and HLA in healthy donors. Repertoires were generated with immunoSEQ multiplex PCR, while TCRdb's copy carries only in-frame clones and drops some. The table lists some 160,000 clones, roughly 9.4% of them singletons. The sequencing sample was made of PBMCs. The receptors derive from a male donor in good health and CMV-seronegative. CDR3s include the opening cysteine and the closing phenylalanine or tryptophan. D genes are given only for firm matches. Clone size, where shown, is once, few, many, or a class for clones that have expanded.

d_call cdr3_length j_call clone_size v_call cdr3_aa cdr3_nt
TRBD2 17 TRBJ2-3 NA TRBV27 CASSSLLAGGSTDTQYF TGTGCCAGCAGTTCCTTACTAGCGGGGGGCTCCACAGATACGCAGTATTTT
NA 16 TRBJ2-3 few TRBV6-1 CASSDAWGLSTDTQYF TGTGCCAGCAGTGATGCGTGGGGGCTGAGCACAGATACGCAGTATTTT
TRBD1 16 TRBJ1-1 NA TRBV6-4 CASSDSPGQGSTEAFF TGTGCCAGCAGTGACTCCCCGGGACAGGGGTCCACTGAAGCTTTCTTT
NA 15 TRBJ1-2 NA TRBV7-2 CASSQYLLTRNGYTF TGTGCCAGCAGCCAATACCTTTTGACGAGGAATGGCTACACCTTC
NA 13 TRBJ1-1 NA TRBV21-1 CASSNRGNTEAFF TGTGCCAGCAGCAATAGAGGGAACACTGAAGCTTTCTTT
NA 15 TRBJ2-7 NA TRBV4-3 CASSQDNPGAYEQYF TGCGCCAGCAGCCAAGATAATCCGGGGGCCTACGAGCAGTACTTC
NA 11 TRBJ1-3 NA TRBV10-3 CAAHQGNTIYF TGTGCCGCCCATCAGGGAAACACCATATATTTT
TRBD2 15 TRBJ2-7 NA TRBV5-6 CASSPTSGGAYEQYF TGTGCCAGCAGTCCCACTAGCGGGGGGGCCTACGAGCAGTACTTC
TRBD2 14 TRBJ2-7 few TRBV6-5 CASPKREGPYEQYF TGTGCCAGCCCAAAGCGGGAGGGCCCCTACGAGCAGTACTTC
TRBD1 15 TRBJ1-2 few TRBV15 CAIRQDRGTNYGYTF TGTGCCATCAGACAAGACAGGGGCACCAACTATGGCTACACCTTC
NA 18 TRBJ1-5 NA TRBV11-2 CASSLVKSGGASNQPQHF TGTGCCAGCAGCTTAGTAAAGAGTGGGGGGGCGAGTAATCAGCCCCAGCATTTT
NA 15 TRBJ2-3 NA TRBV9 CASSFESRMQDTQYF TGTGCCAGCAGCTTCGAGTCCAGGATGCAGGATACGCAGTATTTT
NA 14 TRBJ1-2 NA TRBV28 CASSSRGRVYGYTF TGTGCCAGCAGCTCCCGCGGCAGGGTCTATGGCTACACCTTC
TRBD1 16 TRBJ1-6 few TRBV5-6 CASSLRTGGPNSPLHF TGTGCCAGCAGCTTAAGGACAGGGGGGCCGAATTCACCCCTCCACTTT
TRBD2 16 TRBJ2-3 NA TRBV7-3 CASSSSSGGDTDTQYF TGTGCCAGCAGCTCCTCTAGCGGGGGAGACACAGATACGCAGTATTTT
TRBD1 13 TRBJ1-2 NA TRBV29-1 CSVERTGGLGYTF TGCAGCGTTGAAAGGACAGGGGGCCTTGGCTACACCTTC
TRBD2 15 TRBJ2-2 NA TRBV2 CATEGLAPNTGELFF TGTGCCACCGAGGGACTAGCCCCGAACACCGGGGAGCTGTTTTTT
NA 17 TRBJ2-1 NA TRBV5-1 CASSLWTGVFVMNEQFF TGCGCCAGCAGCTTGTGGACCGGGGTCTTCGTTATGAATGAGCAGTTCTTC
TRBD2 16 TRBJ2-1 NA TRBV4-1 CASSRTTSGGYNEQFF TGCGCCAGCAGCCGAACGACTAGCGGGGGATACAATGAGCAGTTCTTC
TRBD2 16 TRBJ2-7 few TRBV7-8 CASSLGLAGVSHEQYF TGTGCCAGCAGCTTGGGACTAGCGGGAGTGTCCCACGAGCAGTACTTC
TRBD1 15 TRBJ2-7 few TRBV18 CASSPPTGGSYEQYF TGTGCCAGCTCCCCTCCGACAGGGGGCTCCTACGAGCAGTACTTC
NA 15 TRBJ1-1 NA TRBV6-1 CASSPHRVTNTEAFF TGTGCCAGCAGTCCCCACAGGGTGACGAACACTGAAGCTTTCTTT
TRBD1 15 TRBJ2-7 few TRBV6-5 CASSSAVTGHYEQYF TGTGCCAGCAGTTCGGCTGTGACAGGGCACTACGAGCAGTACTTC
NA 14 TRBJ1-2 few TRBV28 CASRGLLGGYGYTF TGTGCCAGCAGGGGACTTCTGGGAGGCTATGGCTACACCTTC
TRBD1 15 TRBJ2-7 few TRBV28 CASRGGQGNVYEQYF TGTGCCAGCAGGGGGGGACAGGGGAATGTCTACGAGCAGTACTTC
TRBD1 17 TRBJ2-3 NA TRBV25-1 CASSEFRGGRDTDTQYF TGTGCCAGCAGTGAATTTCGAGGGGGCCGGGACACAGATACGCAGTATTTT
NA 16 TRBJ2-1 few TRBV27 CASSLSAGSSYNEQFF TGTGCCAGCAGTTTATCGGCGGGGAGCTCCTACAATGAGCAGTTCTTC
TRBD1 16 TRBJ1-5 few TRBV6-1 CASSEERGRSNQPQHF TGTGCCAGCAGTGAAGAAAGGGGGCGAAGCAATCAGCCCCAGCATTTT
TRBD2 15 TRBJ2-3 NA TRBV19 CASSMGGTPTDTQYF TGTGCCAGTAGTATGGGAGGGACCCCCACAGATACGCAGTATTTT
NA 13 TRBJ2-5 few TRBV19 CASSIIERDQQYF TGTGCCAGTAGTATAATAGAGCGCGACCAGCAGTACTTC
TRBD2 15 TRBJ2-2 NA TRBV28 CASSGLAGNTGELFF TGTGCCAGCAGTGGACTAGCGGGGAACACCGGGGAGCTGTTTTTT
NA 15 TRBJ1-1 NA TRBV30 CASNRIARLSTEAFF TGTGCCTCAAACAGGATCGCTAGGTTGAGCACTGAAGCTTTCTTT
NA 15 TRBJ1-4 NA TRBV25-1 CASSDPGGGGEKLFF TGTGCCAGCAGTGACCCCGGAGGGGGGGGAGAAAAACTGTTTTTT
TRBD1 15 TRBJ2-7 NA TRBV7-9 CASSRPGQGPYEQYF TGTGCCAGCAGCCGTCCGGGACAGGGACCCTACGAGCAGTACTTC
TRBD1 16 TRBJ1-5 NA TRBV29-1 CSVAGRGQGALEPQHF TGCAGCGTCGCTGGCCGGGGACAGGGGGCTCTGGAGCCCCAGCATTTT
NA 15 TRBJ1-5 few TRBV7-4 CASSFGGYSNQPQHF TGTGCCAGCAGCTTCGGGGGGTATAGCAATCAGCCCCAGCATTTT
TRBD2 15 TRBJ2-1 NA TRBV18 CASSPQGTSLGEQFF TGTGCCAGCTCACCCCAGGGGACTAGCCTGGGTGAGCAGTTCTTC
TRBD1 13 TRBJ2-7 NA TRBV27 CASSLTGGYEQYF TGTGCCAGCAGTTTGACAGGGGGCTACGAGCAGTACTTC
NA 16 TRBJ2-3 few TRBV9 CASSVGSVSTTDTQYF TGTGCCAGCAGCGTAGGTAGCGTAAGCACCACAGATACGCAGTATTTT
NA 15 TRBJ2-4 once TRBV9 CASSVAGMDGNIQYF TGTGCCAGCAGCGTAGCGGGGATGGATGGGAACATTCAGTACTTC
NA 14 TRBJ1-5 few TRBV28 CASSLPGLYQPQHF TGTGCCAGCAGTCTCCCCGGACTTTATCAGCCCCAGCATTTT
TRBD1 16 TRBJ2-7 NA TRBV7-8 CASSPRTGFGRYEQYF TGTGCCAGCAGCCCCCGGACAGGTTTCGGACGCTACGAGCAGTACTTC
TRBD2 14 TRBJ2-5 NA TRBV6-5 CASKGAGRGETQYF TGTGCCAGCAAAGGGGCAGGGAGGGGAGAGACCCAGTACTTC
NA 13 TRBJ2-7 NA TRBV5-1 CASRRGDYYEQYF TGCGCCAGCAGACGGGGAGATTACTACGAGCAGTACTTC
TRBD2 15 TRBJ2-7 few TRBV5-6 CASSYPGLADYEQYF TGTGCCAGCAGCTACCCGGGACTAGCGGATTACGAGCAGTACTTC